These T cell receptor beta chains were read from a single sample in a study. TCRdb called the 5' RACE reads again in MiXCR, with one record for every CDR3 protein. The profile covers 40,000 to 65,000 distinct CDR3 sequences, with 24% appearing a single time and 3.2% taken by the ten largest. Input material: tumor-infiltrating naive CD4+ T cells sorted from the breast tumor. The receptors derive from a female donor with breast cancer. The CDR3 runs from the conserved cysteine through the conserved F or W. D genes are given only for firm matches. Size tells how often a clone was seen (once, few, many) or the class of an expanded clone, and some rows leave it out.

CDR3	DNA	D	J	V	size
CASSYGLAGGETQYF	TGTGCCAGCAGTTACGGGCTAGCGGGAGGGGAGACCCAGTACTTC	TRBD2	TRBJ2-5	TRBV6-6	NA
CSARSPVRNGNTIYF	TGCAGTGCTAGATCACCCGTGAGAAATGGAAACACCATATATTTT	NA	TRBJ1-3	TRBV20-1	few
CASRQDRGQNTEAFF	TGTGCCAGCAGACAGGATAGGGGGCAGAACACTGAAGCTTTCTTT	TRBD1	TRBJ1-1	TRBV4-2	NA
CASSVVALKDPDTQYF	TGTGCCAGCAGCGTAGTGGCTCTCAAGGACCCAGATACGCAGTATTTT	NA	TRBJ2-3	TRBV9	NA
CASSLVPGGYEAFF	TGTGCCAGCAGTTTGGTACCGGGGGGGTATGAAGCTTTCTTT	NA	TRBJ1-1	TRBV6-5	few
CSARDRGTGLETQYF	TGCAGTGCTAGAGATCGGGGGACAGGGCTGGAGACCCAGTACTTC	TRBD1	TRBJ2-5	TRBV20-1	few
CASSLARFGMRNYGYTF	TGTGCCAGCAGCTTAGCAAGATTTGGTATGAGAAACTATGGCTACACCTTC	NA	TRBJ1-2	TRBV7-9	NA
CASGHRTGQYGYTF	TGTGCCAGCGGACATCGGACAGGGCAGTATGGCTACACCTTC	TRBD1	TRBJ1-2	TRBV6-5	few
CASSPAGIYGYTF	TGTGCCAGCAGCCCCGCGGGGATATATGGCTACACCTTC	NA	TRBJ1-2	TRBV7-2	few
CASSPNRGQADTQYF	TGCGCCAGCAGCCCTAACAGGGGGCAAGCAGATACGCAGTATTTT	TRBD1	TRBJ2-3	TRBV10-1	many
CASSYSRFEPQHF	TGTGCCAGCAGTTACTCCCGGTTTGAGCCCCAGCATTTT	NA	TRBJ1-5	TRBV6-5	many
CASSTFRDEQFF	TGTGCCAGCAGCACCTTTCGGGATGAGCAGTTCTTC	NA	TRBJ2-1	TRBV7-9	few
CASSPGLAGASEQYF	TGTGCCAGCAGCCCGGGACTAGCGGGAGCTTCCGAGCAGTACTTC	TRBD2	TRBJ2-7	TRBV5-4	few
CASSLQGFGTGELFF	TGCGCCAGCAGCTTACAGGGGTTCGGCACCGGGGAGCTGTTTTTT	TRBD1	TRBJ2-2	TRBV5-1	medium-sized
CASSLKGHYEQYF	TGCGCCAGCAGCTTAAAAGGGCACTACGAGCAGTACTTC	NA	TRBJ2-7	TRBV5-1	few
CASGFGDRAYGYTF	TGTGCCAGCGGCTTCGGAGACAGGGCCTATGGCTACACCTTC	TRBD1	TRBJ1-2	TRBV11-1	once
CASSYGSYNSPLHF	TGTGCCAGCAGTTACGGGTCCTATAATTCACCCCTCCACTTT	NA	TRBJ1-6	TRBV6-6	many
CASSFQGAGGELFF	TGCGCCAGCAGCTTCCAGGGGGCTGGCGGGGAGCTGTTTTTT	TRBD1	TRBJ2-2	TRBV5-1	NA
CSARGVRGWTKNIQYF	TGCAGTGCTAGAGGGGTGAGAGGGTGGACCAAAAACATTCAGTACTTC	NA	TRBJ2-4	TRBV20-1	few
CASSRRGGNQPQHF	TGTGCCAGCAGCCGCAGGGGTGGCAATCAGCCCCAGCATTTT	NA	TRBJ1-5	TRBV14	NA
CATGGQGNQPQHF	TGTGCCACCGGGGGACAGGGCAATCAGCCCCAGCATTTT	TRBD1	TRBJ1-5	TRBV24-1	NA
CASSLVSGVSGYNEQFF	TGTGCTAGCAGCTTAGTGTCTGGGGTCTCAGGATACAATGAGCAGTTCTTC	NA	TRBJ2-1	TRBV7-7	many
CASSYSWTSGMHTQYF	TGTGCCAGCAGTTACTCCTGGACTAGCGGGATGCATACGCAGTATTTT	TRBD2	TRBJ2-3	TRBV6-2/TRBV6-3	once
CVATTSGQETQYF	TGTGTCGCAACCACTAGCGGCCAAGAGACCCAGTACTTC	TRBD2	TRBJ2-5	TRBV28	NA
CSVGVGGETQYF	TGCAGCGTTGGTGTAGGGGGGGAGACCCAGTACTTC	NA	TRBJ2-5	TRBV29-1	NA
CASSLSGSGYGYTF	TGCGCCAGCAGCTTGTCGGGGTCTGGCTATGGCTACACCTTC	NA	TRBJ1-2	TRBV5-1	few
CASSNRNPGQGHGYTF	TGTGCCAGCAGTAACCGCAACCCGGGACAGGGACATGGCTACACCTTC	TRBD1	TRBJ1-2	TRBV28	NA
CASRGAQETQCF	TGCGCCAGCAGAGGAGCCCAAGAGACCCAGTGCTTC	NA	TRBJ2-5	TRBV5-1	NA
CASSVDRADQPQHF	TGTGCCAGCAGTGTAGACAGAGCAGATCAGCCCCAGCATTTT	NA	TRBJ1-5	TRBV12-3/TRBV12-4	few
CASSGDMTSSYNSPFHF	TGTGCCAGCAGTGGGGATATGACGAGCTCCTATAATTCACCCTTCCACTTT	NA	TRBJ1-6	TRBV2	NA
CASTSGGRDNEQFF	TGTGCCAGCACCTCGGGCGGGAGAGACAATGAGCAGTTCTTC	TRBD2	TRBJ2-1	TRBV7-2	NA
CASSPQGEPLHF	TGTGCCAGCAGCCCCCAAGGAGAACCCCTCCACTTT	NA	TRBJ1-6	TRBV7-9	NA
CSVEHLQETQYF	TGCAGCGTTGAGCACCTTCAAGAGACCCAGTACTTC	NA	TRBJ2-5	TRBV29-1	many
CASSVGQNTEAFF	TGCGCCAGCAGCGTGGGACAGAACACTGAAGCTTTCTTT	NA	TRBJ1-1	TRBV5-1	NA
CSAPDTPGYNEQFF	TGCAGTGCGCCGGACACACCAGGTTACAATGAGCAGTTCTTC	NA	TRBJ2-1	TRBV20-1	NA
CSCKAGTDTDTQYF	TGCAGCTGTAAGGCAGGGACGGACACAGATACGCAGTATTTT	NA	TRBJ2-3	TRBV29-1	NA
CAISEFREETQYF	TGTGCCATCAGTGAGTTCAGGGAAGAGACCCAGTACTTC	NA	TRBJ2-5	TRBV10-3	NA
CASLKWAQPNTEAFF	TGTGCCAGCTTAAAGTGGGCCCAGCCAAACACTGAAGCTTTCTTT	NA	TRBJ1-1	TRBV6-2/TRBV6-3	many
CANSLGVVSGPPLRGQPQHF	TGTGCCAACAGCTTAGGGGTGGTCTCGGGGCCCCCGTTGAGAGGTCAGCCCCAGCATTTT	NA	TRBJ1-5	TRBV7-8	few
CASSLSELRDSRQYF	TGTGCCAGCAGCTTAAGCGAACTCAGGGACAGCCGTCAGTACTTC	TRBD1	TRBJ2-7	TRBV7-3	few
CASSQEGRRASGNTDTQYF	TGTGCCAGCAGCCAAGAAGGCCGTCGGGCTAGCGGCAACACAGATACGCAGTATTTT	TRBD2	TRBJ2-3	TRBV4-2	NA
CASSPERGVITDTQYF	TGTGCCAGCAGTCCAGAGCGGGGGGTGATAACAGATACGCAGTATTTT	TRBD2	TRBJ2-3	TRBV4-2	NA
CASSPAYVQETQYF	TGTGCCAGCTCACCAGCGTATGTCCAAGAGACCCAGTACTTC	NA	TRBJ2-5	TRBV18	few
CASSLGSGRSYEQYF	TGCGCCAGCAGCTTGGGGTCAGGGAGGTCCTACGAGCAGTACTTC	NA	TRBJ2-7	TRBV5-1	NA
CASSLDLTDPLEQYF	TGCGCCAGCAGCTTGGACCTAACAGACCCCTTGGAGCAGTACTTC	NA	TRBJ2-7	TRBV5-1	few
CASSFGEVGEQYF	TGTGCCAGCAGCTTTGGGGAGGTGGGGGAGCAGTACTTC	NA	TRBJ2-7	TRBV7-2	few
CASSSGLPKNIQYF	TGTGCCAGCAGCTCGGGACTACCCAAAAACATTCAGTACTTC	TRBD2	TRBJ2-4	TRBV7-2	once
CSGPPGARTDTQYF	TGCAGTGGGCCCCCAGGGGCGCGCACAGATACGCAGTATTTT	NA	TRBJ2-3	TRBV20-1	NA
CASSLGQIVF	TGTGCCAGCAGCTTGGGACAGATAGTTTTC	TRBD1	TRBJ2-4	TRBV7-9	NA
CSASPGGQAGELFF	TGCAGTGCTAGTCCCGGGGGCCAGGCCGGGGAGCTGTTTTTT	NA	TRBJ2-2	TRBV20-1	NA
CSARNIQSGTDTQYF	TGCAGTGCTAGAAATATCCAATCAGGGACAGATACGCAGTATTTT	NA	TRBJ2-3	TRBV20-1	NA